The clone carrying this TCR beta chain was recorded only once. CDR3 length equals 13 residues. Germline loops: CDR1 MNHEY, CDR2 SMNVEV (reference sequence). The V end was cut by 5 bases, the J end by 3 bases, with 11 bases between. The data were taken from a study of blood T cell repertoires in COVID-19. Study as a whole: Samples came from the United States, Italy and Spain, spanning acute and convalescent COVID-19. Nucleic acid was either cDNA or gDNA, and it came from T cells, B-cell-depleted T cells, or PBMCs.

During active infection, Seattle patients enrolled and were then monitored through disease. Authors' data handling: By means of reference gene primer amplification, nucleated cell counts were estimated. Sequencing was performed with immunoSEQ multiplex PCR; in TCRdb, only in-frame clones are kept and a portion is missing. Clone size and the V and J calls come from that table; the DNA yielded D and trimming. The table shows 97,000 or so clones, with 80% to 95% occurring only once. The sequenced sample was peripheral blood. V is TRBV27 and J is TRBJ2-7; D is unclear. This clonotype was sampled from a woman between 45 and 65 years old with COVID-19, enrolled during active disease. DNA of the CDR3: TGTGCCAGCAGTCCCAAGCCCCACTACGAGCAGTACTTC. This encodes CASSPKPHYEQYF.